These 6 T cell receptor beta chains came from one sample sequenced in a study of T-cell memory formation after mild COVID-19 (dated by TCRdb to the early 2020s). The library relied on 5' RACE. TCRdb shows the sequencer as Illumina NovaSeq 6000. TCRdb reworked the public reads: Q25 trimming with fastp, MiXCR clone assembly, productive beta chains retained. Each entry merges the rows of one CDR3 protein and shows their most common DNA and genes. In all, the sample holds over 500,000 distinct CDR3 sequences, and 15% to 20% of those were seen once. Jointly, the top ten make up roughly 8% of the sample. The sequenced sample was PBMCs or a T cell subset sorted from them (not recorded which). These receptors were taken from an adult woman who had mild COVID-19 (a few samples of this study predate the infection). The sample titles of this study are shuffled in the database, so cell type and time point are left out; the donor was told from shared clones.

This clonotype was seen ten or more times. V and J are TRBV11-2 and TRBJ2-7; tentatively, D is TRBD2 (5 bases). Germline loops: CDR1 SGHAT, CDR2 FQNNGV. The CDR3 totals 13 residues. Trimming pared 4 bases from V and 1 base from J, leaving 8 bases between. As DNA, the CDR3 is TGTGCCAGCAGCTGGACTCTTTCCTACGAGCAGTACTTC. It is translated as CASSWTLSYEQYF.

This clonotype was observed a handful of times. The V and J genes are TRBV4-1 and TRBJ1-2; D not certain. With 7 bases removed from V and 2 bases from J, the gap between germline ends came to 14 bases. Germline V gene lookup returns CDR1 MGHRA and CDR2 YSYEKL. This CDR3 has 14 residues. The DNA for the CDR3 is TGCGCCAGCACCCCAGAACGGGTCAACTATGGCTACACCTTC. The encoded protein is CASTPERVNYGYTF.

The sample holds a few counts of this clonotype. The V call is TRBV7-9, the J call TRBJ1-2; D unresolved. Trimming shortened V by 4 bases and J by 7 bases, and 13 bases separated the two germline ends. The CDR3 consists of 13 residues. CDR1 and CDR2 from the germline V gene are SEHNR and FQNEAQ (reference sequence). The CDR3, as DNA: TGTGCCAGCAGCTCTCATGGAGGGTTTGGCTACACCTTC. It specifies CASSSHGGFGYTF.

This clonotype has a handful of counts. V is TRBV5-1 and J is TRBJ2-1, with 14 bases that match TRBD2. Germline V gene sequence: CDR1 SGHRS, CDR2 YFSETQ. CDR3 length: 17 residues. V shed 0 bases and J 4 bases; nucleotides not matched to a gene: 3. CDR3: CASSLEGLAGAYNEQFF. CDR3 DNA: TGCGCCAGCAGCTTGGAGGGACTAGCGGGAGCTTACAATGAGCAGTTCTTC.

This rearrangement joins TRBV24-1 to TRBJ2-2; TRBD2 matches at 11 bases. CDR3 length equals 16 residues. V shed 5 bases and J 0 bases; nucleotides not matched to a gene: 1. Germline V lookup: CDR1 KGHDR, CDR2 SFDVKD. The CDR3, as DNA: TGTGCCACCAGTGCTAGCGGGAGGACGAACACCGGGGAGCTGTTTTTT. Its translation is CATSASGRTNTGELFF.

The chain is built from TRBV7-3 and TRBJ1-2, with a tentative D call TRBD1 (5 bases). V was clipped by 4 bases and J by 8 bases, with 14 bases between them. Germline loops: CDR1 SGHTA, CDR2 FQGTGA. CDR3 length equals 13 residues. CDR3 in amino acids: CASSSGLPQGYTF. CDR3 in DNA: TGTGCCAGCAGCTCGGGACTCCCCCAGGGCTACACCTTC.